This TCR beta chain was captured by sequencing in a study of blood T cell repertoires in COVID-19. Study-level background: Sources were T cells, B-cell-depleted T cells, or PBMCs; the material itself was cDNA or gDNA.

The CDR3 runs 13 residues. The V end lost 6 bases, the J end lost 2 bases, and 10 bases lay between the germline ends. The germline V gene has CDR1 SNHLY and CDR2 FYNNEI. Assay: immunoSEQ multiplex PCR; the TCRdb copy retains only in-frame clones and omits some. The sample contains hundreds of thousands of clones, 87% of which appear only once. The sequence came from a woman aged 60-75 years with COVID-19, enrolled during active disease. Sequencing was performed on peripheral blood. The gene calls are TRBV2 and TRBJ2-5; D is perhaps TRBD1 (5 bases). In nucleotides, the CDR3 is TGTGCCAGCAGCCGACAGCCACAAGAGACCCAGTACTTC. Translating gives CASSRQPQETQYF.